This T cell receptor (beta chain) derives from a study of CD8+CD57+ T cells in acquired aplastic anemia. Study-wide findings and caveats: Patients and controls were found to share about 31 CD8+ CDR3 sequences. Patients did not significantly differ from controls in CD8+ Simpson's diversity.

Germline V gives CDR1 DFQATT, CDR2 SNEGSKA (reference sequence). The ends were cut back, 3 bases at V and 2 bases at J, with 17 bases in the middle. The CDR3 contains 15 residues. The TCR beta profiling, which covered VDJ combination and CDR3 sequence, was carried out using genomic DNA as the template. A single record per CDR3 protein comes from TCRdb applying MiXCR to the reads. The sample has 400,000 to 600,000 distinct CDR3 sequences, around 30% seen once. Comments on this clonotype: The antigen remains undetermined.

Only patients with CD8+CD57+ cell expansion on flow cytometry were chosen for sequencing. The sample comprised sorted CD4+, CD8+, or CD8+CD57+ T cells (not recorded which) from PBMCs. This sequence originates from a human donor with aplastic anemia. The chain uses TRBV20-1 and TRBJ2-7; perhaps TRBD1 as D (5 bases). The CDR3 DNA is TGCAGTGCTAGTTTAACGGACACATCCACCTACGAGCAGTACTTC. Translating it yields CSASLTDTSTYEQYF.